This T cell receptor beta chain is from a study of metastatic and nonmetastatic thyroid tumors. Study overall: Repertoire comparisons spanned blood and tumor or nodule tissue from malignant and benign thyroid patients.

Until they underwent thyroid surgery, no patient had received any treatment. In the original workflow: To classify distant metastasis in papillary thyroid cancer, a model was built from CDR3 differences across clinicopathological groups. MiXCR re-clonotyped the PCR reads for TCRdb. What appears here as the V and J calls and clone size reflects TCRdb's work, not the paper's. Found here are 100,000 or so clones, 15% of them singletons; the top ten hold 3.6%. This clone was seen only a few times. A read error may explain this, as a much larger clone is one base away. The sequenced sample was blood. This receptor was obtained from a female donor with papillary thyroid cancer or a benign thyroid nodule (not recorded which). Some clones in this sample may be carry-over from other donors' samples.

This chain's CDR3 is CATVLDIINEKLFF. DNA of the CDR3: TGTGCCACCGTATTGGACATCATTAATGAAAAACTGTTTTTT. The chain combines TRBV2 with TRBJ1-4; TRBD1 might be the D (5 bases). Germline loops: CDR1 SNHLY, CDR2 FYNNEI. CDR3 length: 14 amino acids. V was pared by 10 bases and J by 4 bases, with 16 bases between. The whole variable domain, filled in from reference TRBV2 and TRBJ1-4, reads EPEVTQTPSHQVTQMGQEVILRCVPISNHLYFYWYRQILGQKVEFLVSFYNNEISEKSEIFDDQFSVERPDGSNFTLKIRSTKLEDSAMYFCATVLDIINEKLFFGSGTQLSVL.